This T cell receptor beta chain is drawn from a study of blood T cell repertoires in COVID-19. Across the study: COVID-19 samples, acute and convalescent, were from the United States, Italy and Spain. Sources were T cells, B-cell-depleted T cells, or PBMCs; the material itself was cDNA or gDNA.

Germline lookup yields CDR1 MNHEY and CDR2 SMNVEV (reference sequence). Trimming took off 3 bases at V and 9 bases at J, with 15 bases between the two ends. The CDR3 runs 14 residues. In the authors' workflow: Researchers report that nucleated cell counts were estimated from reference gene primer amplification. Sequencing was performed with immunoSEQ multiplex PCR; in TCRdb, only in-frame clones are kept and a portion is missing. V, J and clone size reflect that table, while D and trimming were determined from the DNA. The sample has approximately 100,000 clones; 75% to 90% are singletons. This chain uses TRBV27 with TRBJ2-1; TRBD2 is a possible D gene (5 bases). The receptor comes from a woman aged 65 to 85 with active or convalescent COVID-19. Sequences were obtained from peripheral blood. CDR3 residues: CASSLSASFGEQFF. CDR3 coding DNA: TGTGCCAGCAGTTTGTCCGCTAGCTTCGGTGAGCAGTTCTTC.